This TCR beta chain originates from a study of blood T cells in healthy people across ages (dated by TCRdb to the mid-2010s). Notes on the research overall: In model experiments, template switching captured about one uniquely barcoded TCR beta cDNA molecule for every two T cells. The study analyzed two additional independent replicas of 1 million unique cDNA reads from the same blood draw for two donors, one aged 18 to 29 and one aged 80 or older. The study measured age-related changes in TCR beta repertoire diversity using deep sequencing normalized with unique cDNA molecular identifiers. Donors were grouped into four age groups: young (average roughly 16 years), middle-aged (approximately 41), aged (about 59) and long-lived (less than 85).

The investigation overall reported the following: The CMV infection status of donors was not known, potentially confounding age-related changes in expanded clonotypes. There was a strong correlation between observed TCR beta diversity and the percentage of naive T cells measured by flow cytometry. Estimates of total diversity based on one million sequenced T cells were considered lower bounds and underestimates. Compared with the aged group, the long-lived group had more naive CD4+ T cells, fewer expanded clones and increased TCR diversity, suggesting age selection. Since profiling was done on bulk unsorted PBMCs, naive and antigen-experienced compartments could not be conclusively compared. Observed TCR beta diversity per million T cells fell roughly linearly with age, and a significant reduction was already apparent by age roughly 41.

Of note for this clonotype: Its antigen is not yet known. No per-base quality is available; no much larger clone lies one base away.

The CDR3 measures 16 amino acids from cysteine to phenylalanine. The read is trimmed to its CDR3 DNA, 48 bases read in frame from base 1. Sequences LNHDA (CDR1) and SQIVND (CDR2) are obtained from the germline V gene (reference sequence). Donors were a few dozen systemically healthy Caucasian individuals from Russia aged roughly 6 to 95 years. About 9.8 milliliters of peripheral blood were drawn from each donor into EDTA-treated Vacutainer tubes. PBMCs were isolated by Ficoll-Paque density-gradient centrifugation, with at least 7 million obtained per sample. Trizol reagent was used to extract total RNA from PBMCs, with at least 6 micrograms per sample. For every donor, flow cytometry on a PBMC aliquot measured the percentage of naive CD45RAhigh/CD27high T cells. Receptor amplification or capture employed 5' RACE. The sample was run on an Illumina HiSeq 2500. A second PCR of 7 to 11 cycles was performed with a sample-barcoded 5' primer and a J-beta primer mix. A unique molecular identifier was introduced onto each TCR beta cDNA molecule by a template-switch 5' adaptor carrying 12 random nucleotides. At least 2.5 million CDR3-containing paired-end reads were obtained from each sample. First-strand cDNA synthesis was performed from all RNA using the Mint cDNA synthesis kit, with priming by a TRBC-specific oligonucleotide. All cDNA was treated with uracil-DNA glycosylase and then went through a first 18-cycle PCR with the universal primers M1SS and BC2_uni_R. Processing in the source paper ran as follows. Normalization of each sample was performed by random selection of 1 million high-quality reads, each carrying a distinct molecular identifier. Instead of being binned into consensus sequences, reads that shared molecular identifiers were thrown out. MiTCR, set to a Q25 quality threshold and the strictest error-elimination algorithm, was used for CDR3 identification, clonotype clustering and error correction. Lower-bound total TCR beta diversity was estimated with a nonparametric unseen species model using Euler transformation. TCRdb reprocessing: public reads trimmed at Q25 with fastp, clones called with MiXCR, in-frame beta chains kept. Here each entry gathers all rows of one CDR3 protein and keeps the most common genes and DNA. The V and J calls and clone size come from TCRdb's table, not from the authors' own analysis. The sample table holds around 1,000,000 distinct CDR3 sequences, of which approximately 25% were seen once. Of the sample, around 0.75% is held by the ten largest clones.

This same sample was also taken into another study, of T cells of mothers and their children. Drawing on the second study: Donors were nine systemically healthy Caucasian individuals: three mothers and their six children. cDNA synthesis used all of the extracted RNA, with 1.5 ug of RNA in each 15 ul reaction. In the second PCR, the M1S primer introduced both the sample barcodes and 2-4 random nucleotides. More than 8 million TCR beta CDR3 reads were obtained from each mother, and about 3 million reads were obtained from each child. In both related and unrelated pairs, thymic selection shapes the output of TCR recombination in a similar way, with inherited differences having only a minor effect. Related mother-child pairs always showed normalized repertoire overlap that was slightly higher than in unrelated mother-child pairs, though the difference was never significant. Persistent microchimeric T cell clones were not detected, at a sensitivity of around 99 clones per million clonotypes. Deep NGS was used in the study to compare the TCR beta repertoires of mothers and children and to look for features that separate related mother-child pairs from unrelated individuals. The mean age was about 40 +/- 4 years for the mothers and approximately 11 +/- 4 years for the children. After adapter ligation with NEBNext reagents, the libraries were sequenced on Illumina HiSeq 2000 with 100+100 nt paired-end reads. Mother and child libraries were prepared a month apart and sequenced in separate runs to prevent cross-contamination. For each donor, somewhere between about 500,000 and 2,000,000 distinct TCR beta clonotypes were identified. Naive TCR beta clonotypes were estimated from low-frequency clonotypes matched to each donor's FACS-determined naive share, without sorting.

Material for sequencing was blood. The source of this sequence is a girl aged 2-15 years in good health. The V gene is TRBV19 and the J gene is TRBJ2-1; tentative D gene TRBD1, with 5 bases matching. The better agreement between TRBJ2-7 and the DNA end casts doubt on the J call. In nucleotides, the sequence is TGTGCCAGTAGTATGGACCCTTTGGGGCCGTCCTACGAGCAGTACTTC. Its product reads: CASSMDPLGPSYEQYF.